One and the same sample provided the 28 T cell receptor beta chains below, sequenced in a study of blood T cell repertoires in COVID-19 (dated by TCRdb to 2020 to 2021). Libraries came from the immunoSEQ multiplex PCR assay. TCRdb re-hosts the immuneACCESS table, in-frame sequences only. Its copies lack some clones; in the studies checked, an unresolved V gene accounts for under half of them, and the cause for the rest is not known. This sample has some 230,000 clones in its table, and 86% of those were observed once. Together, the top ten hold around 2% of the sample. Sequenced material: peripheral blood. These receptors originate from a man aged 30-40 years who had recovered from COVID-19.

The chain joins TRBV5-4 to TRBJ1-1, with no clear D. This CDR3 is 13 amino acids long. Trimming took 7 bases from V and 8 from J, leaving 18 bases between them. The germline V gene has CDR1 SGHNT and CDR2 YYREEE (reference sequence). CDR3 residues: CASGSITPGEAFF. The CDR3 bases are TGTGCCAGCGGTTCGATTACTCCGGGGGAAGCTTTCTTT.

The chain employs TRBV10-3 and TRBJ1-1, with 7 bases matching TRBD1. V lost 4 bases to trimming and J lost 2 bases; unmatched junction nucleotides: 10. CDR3 length: 16 amino acids. Germline loops: CDR1 ENHRY, CDR2 SYGVKD. The CDR3: CAISVRPGTVNTEAFF. In nucleotides, the CDR3 is TGTGCCATCAGTGTAAGGCCCGGGACAGTTAACACTGAAGCTTTCTTT.

The V call is TRBV12-3 or TRBV12-4, the J call TRBJ1-4; no definite D call. With 7 bases removed from V and 8 bases from J, the gap between germline ends came to 11 bases. The CDR3 totals 12 residues. In nucleotides, the CDR3 is TGTGCCAGCAATCCCGACGGGGAAAAACTGTTTTTT. Translating gives CASNPDGEKLFF.

CDR3 sequence: CASSPGQSGVYSGANVLTF. The CDR3 DNA is TGCGCCAGCAGCCCGGGACAGTCAGGGGTCTACTCTGGGGCCAACGTCCTGACTTTC. The rearrangement uses TRBV5-1 and TRBJ2-6; 7 bases fit TRBD1. V lost 4 bases and J lost 0; bases outside the gene matches: 13. From germline, CDR1 is SGHRS and CDR2 YFSETQ. The CDR3 is made up of 19 amino acids.

This clone was detected a few times. V is TRBV7-2 and J is TRBJ2-7, with TRBD1 as a possible D gene (5 bases). CDR1 SGHTA and CDR2 FQGNSA come from the germline V gene. This CDR3 region has 15 residues. V was shortened by 1 base and J by 0 bases, with 10 bases between the two germline ends. CDR3 region: CASSLGQGSSYEQYF. CDR3 sequence (DNA): TGTGCCAGCAGCTTAGGCCAGGGCAGCTCCTACGAGCAGTACTTC.

J is TRBJ2-3 and V is TRBV9; possible D gene TRBD2, 6 bases. The CDR3 is made up of 16 amino acids. The germline V gene encodes CDR1 SGDLS and CDR2 YYNGEE. V was trimmed by 0 bases and J by 0 bases, leaving 11 bases between them. In DNA, the CDR3 is TGTGCCAGCAGCGTAGGAGGAGGGGCTAGCACAGATACGCAGTATTTT. Its translation is CASSVGGGASTDTQYF.

The chain recombines TRBV12-3 or TRBV12-4 with TRBJ1-5; D remains unclear. V was pared by 2 bases and J by 4 bases, with 3 bases between. The CDR3 spans 12 residues. The CDR3 sequence: CASSLINQPQHF. CDR3 in DNA: TGTGCCAGCAGTTTAATAAATCAGCCCCAGCATTTT.

J is TRBJ1-2 and V is TRBV6-5; 9 nucleotides align to TRBD1. The V gene end was trimmed by 9 bases and the J gene end by 8 bases; junction bases not matched to a gene: 4. This CDR3 contains 11 residues. Germline assignment: CDR1 MNHEY and CDR2 SVGAGI. Written as DNA, the CDR3 is TGTGCCAGTTACAGGGGGCGAGGCTACACCTTC. Translated, it gives CASYRGRGYTF.

The rearrangement links TRBV20-1 to TRBJ2-2; D is ambiguous. The CDR3 covers 14 residues. The V end lost 3 bases, the J end lost 0 bases, and 8 bases lay between the germline ends. Germline V lookup: CDR1 DFQATT, CDR2 SNEGSKA (reference sequence). The CDR3 here is CSASSRANTGELFF. The CDR3 DNA follows: TGCAGTGCTAGTTCACGCGCGAACACCGGGGAGCTGTTTTTT.

The chain joins TRBV19 to TRBJ2-2, with 7 bases lining up with TRBD2. V was clipped by 4 bases and J by 4 bases; unmatched bases: 6. Germline V lookup: CDR1 LNHDA, CDR2 SQIVND (reference sequence). The CDR3 is made up of 15 amino acids. The CDR3 is CASSRASGGTGELFF. The DNA for the CDR3 is TGTGCCAGTAGTAGAGCTAGCGGAGGCACCGGGGAGCTGTTTTTT.

The chain recombines TRBV2 with TRBJ2-7; 7 bases line up with TRBD1. CDR1 is SNHLY and CDR2 is FYNNEI in the germline V gene. The CDR3 has 13 amino acids. J lost 2 bases, V lost 7 bases, and 5 bases had no gene match. The CDR3 protein is CASIGQAPYEQYF. CDR3 coding DNA: TGTGCCAGCATCGGACAGGCACCCTACGAGCAGTACTTC.

This sequence joins TRBV5-6 and TRBJ1-1; D gene uncertain. The CDR3 covers 15 residues. Trimming took off 0 bases at V and 11 bases at J, with 20 bases between the two ends. CDR1 is SGHDT and CDR2 is YYEEEE in the germline V gene. The DNA for the CDR3 is TGTGCCAGCAGCTTGGCGCACGGGGTCGGCCTTAGTGCTTTCTTT. Protein sequence: CASSLAHGVGLSAFF. The full variable domain, completed using reference TRBV5-6 and TRBJ1-1, is DAGVTQSPTHLIKTRGQQVTLRCSPKSGHDTVSWYQQALGQGPQFIFQYYEEEERQRGNFPDRFSGHQFPNYSSELNVNALLLGDSALYLCASSLAHGVGLSAFFGQGTRLTVV.

This sequence joins TRBV27 and TRBJ2-7, with TRBD1 matching 11 bases. This CDR3 has 14 residues. The V gene end was trimmed by 6 bases and the J gene end by 3 bases; junction bases not matched to a gene: 4. Germline V gene sequence: CDR1 MNHEY, CDR2 SMNVEV (reference sequence). The CDR3: CASSSGTGGYEQYF. As DNA, the CDR3 is TGTGCCAGCAGCTCCGGGACAGGGGGCTACGAGCAGTACTTC.

The rearrangement uses TRBV9 and TRBJ1-4; unclear D gene. The CDR3 loop spans 14 amino acids. V gave up 2 bases and J gave up 7 bases, with 12 bases separating them. CDR1 and CDR2 from the germline V gene are SGDLS and YYNGEE. The CDR3 coding sequence is TGTGCCAGCAGCGTGGGCCCCGATAGTGAAAAACTGTTTTTT. As protein: CASSVGPDSEKLFF. The entire variable domain, with the rest obtained from reference TRBV9 and TRBJ1-4, is as follows: DSGVTQTPKHLITATGQRVTLRCSPRSGDLSVYWYQQSLDQGLQFLIQYYNGEERAKGNILERFSAQQFPDLHSELNLSSLELGDSALYFCASSVGPDSEKLFFGSGTQLSVL.

The chain couples TRBV2 to TRBJ1-2; D may be TRBD1 (6 bases). Germline-derived CDR1 and CDR2 are SNHLY and FYNNEI. The CDR3 totals 15 residues. V was clipped by 3 bases and J by 8 bases, with 19 bases between them. The CDR3 loop reads CASSDGGRGYGGYTF. CDR3 bases: TGTGCCAGCAGTGATGGTGGCAGGGGATACGGCGGCTACACCTTC.

This clone was seen just once. The chain combines TRBV30 with TRBJ2-1; TRBD2 aligns across 8 bases. V was clipped by 4 bases and J by 8 bases; unmatched bases: 16. This CDR3 has 16 residues. Germline lookup yields CDR1 GTSNPN and CDR2 SVGIG (reference sequence). The CDR3 spells CAWTPIAGGTRDEQFF. CDR3 nucleotide sequence: TGTGCCTGGACCCCAATCGCGGGGGGCACGAGGGATGAGCAGTTCTTC.

The gene calls are TRBV5-4 and TRBJ2-2, with D unresolved. Germline CDR1 and CDR2: SGHNT and YYREEE (reference sequence). Trimming took 3 bases from V and 3 from J, leaving 6 bases between them. The CDR3 is made up of 13 amino acids. CDR3 in amino acids: CASSSYYTGELFF. CDR3 nucleotide sequence: TGTGCCAGCAGCTCCTATTACACCGGGGAGCTGTTTTTT.

The chain is built from TRBV16 and TRBJ2-5; D not resolved. Germline V CDR1 and CDR2: KGHSY, FQNENV. The V end lost 0 bases, the J end lost 4 bases, and 12 bases lay between the germline ends. The CDR3 has 15 residues. The CDR3 here is CASSQSDGGLETQYF. CDR3 in DNA: TGTGCCAGCAGCCAATCGGATGGCGGTCTAGAGACCCAGTACTTC.

This sequence joins TRBV11-3 and TRBJ2-1, with 10 bases fitting TRBD1. The CDR3 covers 19 residues. CDR1 and CDR2 (germline): SGHNT, YENEEA. V lost 4 bases and J lost 9; bases outside the gene matches: 21. CDR3 sequence reads: CASSSKRTKDRGGWGEQFF. The CDR3 bases are TGTGCCAGCAGCTCCAAGAGGACAAAGGACAGGGGGGGTTGGGGTGAGCAGTTCTTC.

The chain carries TRBV6-2 or TRBV6-3 and TRBJ2-1, with a tentative D call TRBD1 (5 bases). CDR1 MNHEY and CDR2 SVGEGT come from the germline V gene. The CDR3 sequence is 14 residues long. The V end was cut by 6 bases, the J end by 8 bases, with 17 bases between. The CDR3 is CASSQYRQNDEQFF. CDR3 sequence (DNA): TGTGCCAGCAGCCAGTACCGACAGAACGATGAGCAGTTCTTC.

V is TRBV24-1 and J is TRBJ2-2; 7 positions agree with TRBD2. The CDR3 is 17 residues long. The J segment lost 1 base and the V segment lost 1 base, leaving 5 bases of the junction unmatched. Germline V gene sequence: CDR1 KGHDR, CDR2 SFDVKD. The CDR3 DNA reads as TGTGCCACCAGTGATTTTCCCCAGCGGGGGAACACCGGGGAGCTGTTTTTT. Amino acid sequence: CATSDFPQRGNTGELFF.

J is TRBJ1-2 and V is TRBV21-1. TRBV21-1 is a pseudogene. The CDR3 runs to 11 residues. This chain's CDR3 is CASSPTGGYTF. CDR3 sequence (DNA): TGTGCCAGCAGCCCGACGGGGGGCTACACCTTC.

V usage is TRBV10-3 and J usage is TRBJ2-3; D perhaps matches TRBD2 (6 bases). This CDR3 is built from 13 residues. Germline values: CDR1 ENHRY, CDR2 SYGVKD. V was clipped by 2 bases and J by 6 bases, with 9 bases between them. The CDR3 is CAISENAGDTQYF. The CDR3, as DNA: TGTGCCATCAGTGAGAACGCGGGGGATACGCAGTATTTT.

The chain joins TRBV18 to TRBJ2-7; TRBD1 might be the D (6 bases). This CDR3 is built from 16 residues. The V end was cut by 1 base, the J end by 2 bases, with 15 bases between. Germline CDR1 is KGHSH and CDR2 is LQKENI. CDR3 amino acids: CASSPLQGLSAYEQYF. The CDR3 nucleotides read TGTGCCAGCTCACCACTGCAGGGGTTGTCGGCCTACGAGCAGTACTTC.

The V and J genes are TRBV12-3 or TRBV12-4 and TRBJ1-2, with a possible D match to TRBD1 (6 bases). Trimming removed 6 bases from V and 2 bases from J, with 10 bases in between. This CDR3 contains 13 residues. CDR3 region: CASSPDRNYGYTF. The CDR3 DNA reads TGTGCCAGCAGCCCGGACAGAAACTATGGCTACACCTTC.

This clone was detected a few times. The V call is TRBV5-1, the J call TRBJ1-4; a weak D match, TRBD1 (6 bases). The CDR3 is made up of 16 amino acids. Between the trimmed V and J ends, which lost 4 bases and 4 bases, there was a span of 17 bases. The germline gives CDR1 SGHRS, CDR2 YFSETQ. The CDR3 bases are TGCGCCAGCAGCCCGTGGGGGGGCGAAGGTAATGAAAAACTGTTTTTT. Translating gives CASSPWGGEGNEKLFF.

About this clone itself: The same CDR3 is also encoded by other DNA sequences in this sample. CDR3 in DNA: TGTGCCAGCAGCGTACAGGGTTCTGGAAACACCATATATTTT. Translation gives CASSVQGSGNTIYF. This chain joins TRBV9 and TRBJ1-3; tentative D call: TRBD1 (5 bases). Trimming removed 1 base from V and 1 base from J, with 6 bases in between. Germline V gives CDR1 SGDLS, CDR2 YYNGEE. This CDR3 region has 14 residues.

The chain combines TRBV5-4 with TRBJ2-3; weak D call: TRBD2 (5 bases). The germline V gene encodes CDR1 SGHNT and CDR2 YYREEE (reference sequence). Trimming took 4 bases from V and 3 from J, leaving 6 bases between them. There are 12 residues in the CDR3. The CDR3 DNA is TGTGCCAGCAGCGGCGGGACAGATACGCAGTATTTT. Translation: CASSGGTDTQYF.